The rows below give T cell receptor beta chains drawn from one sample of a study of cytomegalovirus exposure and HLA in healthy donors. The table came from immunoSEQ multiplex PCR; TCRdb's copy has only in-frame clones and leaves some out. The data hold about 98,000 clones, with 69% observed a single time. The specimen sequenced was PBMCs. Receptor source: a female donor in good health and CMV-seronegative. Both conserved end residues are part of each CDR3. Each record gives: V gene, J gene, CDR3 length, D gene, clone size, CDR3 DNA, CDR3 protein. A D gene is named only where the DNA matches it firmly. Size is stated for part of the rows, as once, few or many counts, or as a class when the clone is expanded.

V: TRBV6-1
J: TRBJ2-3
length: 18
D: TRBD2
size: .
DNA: TGTGCCAGCAGTGAAGCCTTCATAGCGGGCGCATACACAGATACGCAGTATTTT
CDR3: CASSEAFIAGAYTDTQYF

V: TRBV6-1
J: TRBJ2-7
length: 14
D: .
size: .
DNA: TGTGCCAGCACTGCTCTCCTAGGGGGTGGCGAGCAGTACTTC
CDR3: CASTALLGGGEQYF

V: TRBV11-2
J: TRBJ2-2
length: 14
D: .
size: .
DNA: TGTGCCAGCAGCTTGCAGACTGGCACCGGGGAGCTGTTTTTT
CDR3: CASSLQTGTGELFF

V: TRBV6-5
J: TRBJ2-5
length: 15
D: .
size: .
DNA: TGTGCCAGCAGCTCCGGAGGAGGGGCATCAGAGACCCAGTACTTC
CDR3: CASSSGGGASETQYF

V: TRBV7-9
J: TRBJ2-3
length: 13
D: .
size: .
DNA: TGTGCCAGCAGCTTGGTACTGACAGATACGCAGTATTTT
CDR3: CASSLVLTDTQYF

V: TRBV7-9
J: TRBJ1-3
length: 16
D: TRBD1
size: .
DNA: TGTGCCAGCAGCTTAAATGGACAGGGAAGGGGAAACACCATATATTTT
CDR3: CASSLNGQGRGNTIYF

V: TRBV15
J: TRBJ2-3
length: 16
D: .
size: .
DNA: TGTGCCACCAGCAAAGGGAGGGGGGGCCCGACAGATACGCAGTATTTT
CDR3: CATSKGRGGPTDTQYF

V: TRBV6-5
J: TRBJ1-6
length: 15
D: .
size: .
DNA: TGTGCCAGCAGTCCCGGTCTGGTCTATAATTCACCCCTCCACTTT
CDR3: CASSPGLVYNSPLHF

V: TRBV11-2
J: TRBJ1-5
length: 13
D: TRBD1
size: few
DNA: TGTGCCAGCAGCTTGACAGGGAGTCAGCCCCAGCATTTT
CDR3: CASSLTGSQPQHF

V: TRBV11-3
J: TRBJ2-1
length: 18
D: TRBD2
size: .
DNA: TGTGCCAGCAGCCTTACCGGGACTAGCGTCCCAACCTACAATGAGCAGTTCTTC
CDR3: CASSLTGTSVPTYNEQFF

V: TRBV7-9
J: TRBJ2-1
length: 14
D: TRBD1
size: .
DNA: TGTGCCAGCAGCTTACAGGGGGCGTCCAATGAGCAGTTCTTC
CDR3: CASSLQGASNEQFF

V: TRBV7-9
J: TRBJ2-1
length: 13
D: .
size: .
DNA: TGTGCCAGCAGCTTAGGCAGTAAAAATGAGCAGTTCTTC
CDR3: CASSLGSKNEQFF

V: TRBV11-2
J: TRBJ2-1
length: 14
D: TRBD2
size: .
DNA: TGTGCCAGCAGGGAGCGGGGCCCTAACAATGAGCAGTTCTTC
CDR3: CASRERGPNNEQFF

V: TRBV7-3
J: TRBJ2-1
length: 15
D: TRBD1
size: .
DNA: TGTGCCAGCAGCAGGGCGGGGACAGGGGACAATGAGCAGTTCTTC
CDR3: CASSRAGTGDNEQFF

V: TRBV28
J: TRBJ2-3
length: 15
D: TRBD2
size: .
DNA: TGTGCCAGCAGCCCTCCCCTAGCGGGAGTAGATACGCAGTATTTT
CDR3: CASSPPLAGVDTQYF

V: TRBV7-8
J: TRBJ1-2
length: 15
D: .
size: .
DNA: TGTGCCAGCAGCCCGGGACAAAAGGACCGCTATGGCTACACCTTC
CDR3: CASSPGQKDRYGYTF

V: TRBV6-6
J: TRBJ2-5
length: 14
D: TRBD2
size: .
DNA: TGTGCCAGCAGCGACCTAGCGGGAGGGGAGACCCAGTACTTC
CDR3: CASSDLAGGETQYF

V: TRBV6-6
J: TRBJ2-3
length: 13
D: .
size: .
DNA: TGTGCCAGCAGGACCGATAGCAATCAGCCCCAGTATTTT
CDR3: CASRTDSNQPQYF

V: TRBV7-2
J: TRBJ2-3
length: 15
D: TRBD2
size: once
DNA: TGTGCCAGCAGCCGCACACAGCGGGGGGCAGATACGCAGTATTTT
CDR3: CASSRTQRGADTQYF

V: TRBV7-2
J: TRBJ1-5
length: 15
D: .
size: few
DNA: TGTGCCAGCAGCTCCCAGACAGGTAGCAATCAGCCCCAGCATTTT
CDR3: CASSSQTGSNQPQHF

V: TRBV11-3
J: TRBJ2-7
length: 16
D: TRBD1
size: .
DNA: TGTGCCAGCAGCCCCAGGGGGGACAGGGGGCCGTACGAGCAGTACTTC
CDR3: CASSPRGDRGPYEQYF

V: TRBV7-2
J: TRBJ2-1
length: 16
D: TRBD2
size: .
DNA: TGTGCCAGCAGCTTAGGTAGCGGGGGGGCAGTTAATGAGCAGTTCTTC
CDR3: CASSLGSGGAVNEQFF

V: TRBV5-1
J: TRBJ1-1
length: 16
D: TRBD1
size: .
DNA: TGCGCCAGCAGCCCGCCGACCGGGACAGAGAACACTGAAGCTTTCTTT
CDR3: CASSPPTGTENTEAFF

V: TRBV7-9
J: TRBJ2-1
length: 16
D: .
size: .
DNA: TGTGCCAGCAGCCAATCAGAGACTAGACGAGGCAATGAGCAGTTCTTC
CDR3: CASSQSETRRGNEQFF

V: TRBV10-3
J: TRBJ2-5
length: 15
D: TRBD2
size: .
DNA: TGTGCCATCAGCCCCGGGACTAGGACTCGGCCGACCCAGTACTTC
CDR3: CAISPGTRTRPTQYF

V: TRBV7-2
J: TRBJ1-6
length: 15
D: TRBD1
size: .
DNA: TGTGCCAGCAGCACTTACAGGGGTGGAAATTCACCCCTCCACTTT
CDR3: CASSTYRGGNSPLHF

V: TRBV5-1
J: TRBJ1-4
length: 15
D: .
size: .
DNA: TGCGCCAGCAGCTTGGAGGGGTTGGCTAATGAAAAACTGTTTTTT
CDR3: CASSLEGLANEKLFF

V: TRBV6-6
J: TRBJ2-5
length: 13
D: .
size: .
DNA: TGTGCCAGCAGTAGAGTAGGAGGGGAGACCCAGTACTTC
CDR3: CASSRVGGETQYF

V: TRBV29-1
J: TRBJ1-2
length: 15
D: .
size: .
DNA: TGCAGCGTTGAAGATCGAGGGGAGGGGAACTATGGCTACACCTTC
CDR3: CSVEDRGEGNYGYTF

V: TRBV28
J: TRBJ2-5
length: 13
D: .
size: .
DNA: TGTGCCAGCAGTGCCCCCGGCGGAGAGACCCAGTACTTC
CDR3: CASSAPGGETQYF

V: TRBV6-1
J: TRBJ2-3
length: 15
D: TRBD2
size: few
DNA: TGTGCCAGTCAGACTAGCGGGGGGACTACAGATACGCAGTATTTT
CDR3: CASQTSGGTTDTQYF

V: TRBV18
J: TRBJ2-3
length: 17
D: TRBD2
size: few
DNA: TGTGCCAGCTCACCACCGGCCGGGACTAGCGGGTCAGATACGCAGTATTTT
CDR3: CASSPPAGTSGSDTQYF

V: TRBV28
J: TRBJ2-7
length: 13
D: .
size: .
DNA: TGTGCCAGCAGTTCGGGCGCCGGGGACGAGCAGTACTTC
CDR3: CASSSGAGDEQYF

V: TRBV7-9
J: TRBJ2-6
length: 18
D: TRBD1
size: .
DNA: TGTGCCAGCAGCGGCTCCGGGACAGGGGGGCCTGGGGCCAACGTCCTGACTTTC
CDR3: CASSGSGTGGPGANVLTF

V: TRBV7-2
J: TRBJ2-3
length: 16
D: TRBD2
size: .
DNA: TGTGCCAGCAGCTTTGAGCGGGGGGAGGTAAGGGATACGCAGTATTTT
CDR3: CASSFERGEVRDTQYF

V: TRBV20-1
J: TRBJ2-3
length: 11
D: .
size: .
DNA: TGCAGTGCTCCGTCGGGGGATACGCAGTATTTT
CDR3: CSAPSGDTQYF

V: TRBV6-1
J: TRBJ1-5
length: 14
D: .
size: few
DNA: TGTGCCAGCAATTATCACAGTCAGAATCAGCCCCAGCATTTT
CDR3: CASNYHSQNQPQHF

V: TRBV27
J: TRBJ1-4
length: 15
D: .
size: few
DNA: TGTGCCAGCAGTCTTCGCGGGCAGAGGAATGAAAAACTGTTTTTT
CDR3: CASSLRGQRNEKLFF

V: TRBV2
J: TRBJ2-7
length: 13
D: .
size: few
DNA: TGTGCCAGCAGCAAAGGGGGTTCCTACGAGCAGTACTTC
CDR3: CASSKGGSYEQYF